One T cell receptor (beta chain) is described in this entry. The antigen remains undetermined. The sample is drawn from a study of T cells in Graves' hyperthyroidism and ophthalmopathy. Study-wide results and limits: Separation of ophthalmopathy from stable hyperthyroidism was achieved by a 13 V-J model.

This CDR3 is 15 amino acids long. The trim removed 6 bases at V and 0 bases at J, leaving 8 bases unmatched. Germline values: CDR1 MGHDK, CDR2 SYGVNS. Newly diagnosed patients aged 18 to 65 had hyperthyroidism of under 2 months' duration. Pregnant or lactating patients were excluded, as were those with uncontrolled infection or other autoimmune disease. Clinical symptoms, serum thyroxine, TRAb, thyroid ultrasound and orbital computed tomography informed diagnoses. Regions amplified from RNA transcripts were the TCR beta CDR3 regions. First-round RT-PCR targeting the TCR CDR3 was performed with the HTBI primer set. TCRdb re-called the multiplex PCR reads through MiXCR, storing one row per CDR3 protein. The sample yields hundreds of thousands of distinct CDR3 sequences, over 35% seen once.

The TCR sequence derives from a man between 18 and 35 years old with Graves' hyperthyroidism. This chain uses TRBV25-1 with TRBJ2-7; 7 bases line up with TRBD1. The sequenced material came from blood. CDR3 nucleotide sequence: TGTGCCAGCAGCGCTCGGGACAGCAGCTCCTACGAGCAGTACTTC. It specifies CASSARDSSSYEQYF.